One sample yielded the 15 T cell receptor beta chains listed below, sequenced in a study of T cells in Graves' hyperthyroidism and ophthalmopathy. TCR beta CDR3 region amplification was performed from RNA transcripts. Researchers ran a first-round RT-PCR on the TCR CDR3 using the HTBI primer set. TCRdb processed the multiplex PCR reads anew with MiXCR; each CDR3 protein has one entry. Of roughly 500,000 distinct CDR3 sequences listed, about half were seen once; the top ten hold 19%. Sequenced input: peripheral blood or thyroid tissue (not recorded which). These receptors originate from an adult woman with Graves' disease, either hyperthyroidism or ophthalmopathy (not recorded which).

This clonotype has a count of ten or more. This rearrangement joins TRBV9 to TRBJ2-2, with D tentatively TRBD2 (6 bases). Germline V gene lookup returns CDR1 SGDLS and CDR2 YYNGEE. CDR3 length equals 15 residues. V was shortened by 7 bases and J by 0 bases, with 13 bases between the two germline ends. This CDR3 reads CASRRDLANTGELFF. As DNA, the CDR3 is TGTGCCAGCCGGAGGGACCTCGCGAACACCGGGGAGCTGTTTTTT.

V and J are TRBV7-2 and TRBJ1-6; the D gene is possibly TRBD1 (6 bases). The ends were cut back, 5 bases at V and 10 bases at J, with 18 bases in the middle. The CDR3 loop spans 15 amino acids. Germline-derived CDR1 and CDR2 are SGHTA and FQGNSA. CDR3 sequence (DNA): TGTGCCAGCAGCATCCGAGGGGGGCGAGACTCACCCCTCCACTTT. This codes for CASSIRGGRDSPLHF.

Remarks on this clonotype: At one boundary the junction diverges from the germline segment, which might be a read error. The V and J genes are TRBV10-3 and TRBJ1-4; possible D gene TRBD1, 5 bases. The germline CDR1 and CDR2 sequences are ENHRY and SYGVKD. CDR3 length: 17 residues. CDR3 coding DNA: TGTGCCAGCAGTGGGTCGAAAGACAGCCCAACTAATGAAAAACTGTTTTTT. Residues: CASSGSKDSPTNEKLFF.

This clonotype was picked up a small number of times. A clone one base away is much larger, so this may be a read error. CDR3 loop: CATSGKDQEAQYF. DNA for the CDR3: TGTGCCACCAGCGGCAAAGACCAAGAGGCCCAGTACTTC. V is TRBV15 and J is TRBJ2-5; D gene ambiguous. Germline values: CDR1 LNHNV, CDR2 YYDKDF (reference sequence). This CDR3 has 13 residues.

This clonotype was counted at least ten times. The V and J genes are TRBV4-1 and TRBJ1-4, with D possibly being TRBD1 (5 bases). This CDR3 is 14 amino acids long. Germline lookup yields CDR1 MGHRA and CDR2 YSYEKL. Trimming removed 4 bases at V and 10 bases at J, with 16 bases between. CDR3 in DNA: TGCGCCAGCAGCCCCCCGAGGGGATCGCCAAAACTGTTTTTT. Amino acid sequence: CASSPPRGSPKLFF.

This chain uses TRBV28 with TRBJ1-5; D remains unclear. CDR3 length: 15 amino acids. V lost 4 bases and J 3 bases, leaving 13 bases between the germline ends. Germline CDR1 MDHEN, CDR2 SYDVKM. DNA for the CDR3: TGTGCCAGCAGTTCGGTAAGGCCTAACAATCAGCCCCAGCATTTT. Encoded protein: CASSSVRPNNQPQHF.

The chain joins TRBV27 to TRBJ2-5; 9 bases are a match to TRBD1. The V segment lost 5 bases and the J segment 5 bases; nucleotides outside the gene matches: 15. The CDR3 is 17 amino acids. Germline CDR1 is MNHEY and CDR2 is SMNVEV (reference sequence). The CDR3 DNA sequence: TGTGCCAGCAGTGTCTCGGGACAGGGATTACGTGAGGAGACCCAGTACTTC. It specifies CASSVSGQGLREETQYF.

This clonotype was observed a single time. Here the CDR3 reads CSAVTGTQYF. CDR3 DNA: TGCAGTGCTGTAACCGGGACCCAGTACTTC. The chain carries TRBV20-1 and TRBJ2-5; no reliable D call. The V and J ends lost 5 bases and 7 bases respectively, with 8 bases between them. Germline lookup yields CDR1 DFQATT and CDR2 SNEGSKA (reference sequence). The CDR3 loop spans 10 amino acids.

The J gene is TRBJ2-5, the V gene TRBV10-3; D remains unclear. V was pared by 2 bases and J by 4 bases, with 14 bases between. CDR3 length: 15 residues. Germline-derived CDR1 and CDR2 are ENHRY and SYGVKD. The CDR3 spells CAISEAARARETQYF. CDR3 DNA: TGTGCCATCAGTGAGGCGGCACGGGCCCGAGAGACCCAGTACTTC.

This chain joins TRBV7-2 and TRBJ1-5; 7 nucleotides match TRBD1. The CDR3 extends over 16 amino acids. Germline CDR1 and CDR2: SGHTA and FQGNSA. V was pared by 4 bases and J by 3 bases, with 9 bases of the junction left unmatched. In DNA form, the CDR3 reads TGTGCCAGCAGCTCTAGACAGGGATCCCTCAATCAGCCCCAGCATTTT. Translated: CASSSRQGSLNQPQHF. Combining the CDR3 with reference TRBV7-2 and TRBJ1-5 gives the whole variable domain GAGVSQSPSNKVTEKGKDVELRCDPISGHTALYWYRQSLGQGLEFLIYFQGNSAPDKSGLPSDRFSAERTGGSVSTLTIQRTQQEDSAVYLCASSSRQGSLNQPQHFGDGTRLSIL.

This clonotype was detected only a few times. The chain carries TRBV29-1 and TRBJ1-4; TRBD1 might be the D (5 bases). Germline CDR1 and CDR2: SQVTM and ANQGSEA. Trimming left V 1 base short and J 8 bases short, with 17 bases between. The CDR3 has 15 amino acids. Written as DNA, the CDR3 is TGCAGCGTTGAAGTGGGGACCACCAGAGGGGAAAAACTGTTTTTT. It codes for CSVEVGTTRGEKLFF.

The V call is TRBV10-3, the J call TRBJ1-1; D is ambiguous. V was clipped by 3 bases and J by 1 base, with 6 bases between them. Looked up from germline, CDR1 is ENHRY and CDR2 is SYGVKD. The CDR3 loop spans 13 amino acids. The CDR3: CAISDGKNTEAFF. The CDR3 DNA reads TGTGCCATCAGTGATGGGAAGAACACTGAAGCTTTCTTT.

This chain joins TRBV10-3 and TRBJ2-7; TRBD1 aligns across 9 bases. V lost 6 bases and J lost 0; bases outside the gene matches: 3. CDR3 size: 14 residues. The germline V gene encodes CDR1 ENHRY and CDR2 SYGVKD. Here the CDR3 DNA reads TGTGCCATCAGCGCGGGACAGGGCTCCTACGAGCAGTACTTC. Encoded protein: CAISAGQGSYEQYF.

This clonotype appeared a single time. The chain employs TRBV9 and TRBJ2-2; D is uncertain. This CDR3 spans 16 amino acids. Per the germline V gene, CDR1 is SGDLS and CDR2 is YYNGEE. Trimming cost V 4 bases and J 7 bases, with 20 bases left between them. In nucleotides, the CDR3 is TGTGCCAGCAGCCCATCCGAGACAATAACGTACGGGGAGCTGTTTTTT. Encoded protein: CASSPSETITYGELFF.

This clonotype was seen a single time. The rearrangement uses TRBV5-1 and TRBJ1-4; D gene ambiguous. Trimming removed 7 bases at V and 5 bases at J, with 21 bases between. The CDR3 is 16 residues long. The germline CDR1 and CDR2 sequences are SGHRS and YFSETQ. The CDR3 bases are TGCGCCAGCCGACGGGTCTCTGGAAACACAAATGAAAAACTGTTTTTT. Protein product: CASRRVSGNTNEKLFF.